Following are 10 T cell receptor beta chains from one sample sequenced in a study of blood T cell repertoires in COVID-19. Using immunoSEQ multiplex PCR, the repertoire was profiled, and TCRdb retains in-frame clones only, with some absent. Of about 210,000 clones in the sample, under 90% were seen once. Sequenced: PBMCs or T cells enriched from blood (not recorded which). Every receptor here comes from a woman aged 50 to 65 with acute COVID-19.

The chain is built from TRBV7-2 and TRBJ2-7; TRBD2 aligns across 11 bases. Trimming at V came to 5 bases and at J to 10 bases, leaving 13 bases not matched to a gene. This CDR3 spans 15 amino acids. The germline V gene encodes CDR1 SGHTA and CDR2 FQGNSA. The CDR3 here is CASSVLPSGGTLQYF. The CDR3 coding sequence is TGTGCCAGCAGCGTCTTGCCTAGCGGGGGGACCCTCCAGTACTTC.

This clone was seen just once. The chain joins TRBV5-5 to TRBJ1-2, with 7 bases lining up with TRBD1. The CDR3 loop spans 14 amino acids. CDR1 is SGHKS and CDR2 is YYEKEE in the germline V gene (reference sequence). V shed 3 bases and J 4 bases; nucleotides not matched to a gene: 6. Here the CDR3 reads CASSSQQGFYGYTF. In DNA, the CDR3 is TGTGCCAGCAGCTCCCAACAGGGGTTCTATGGCTACACCTTC. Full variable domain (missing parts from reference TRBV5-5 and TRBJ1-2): DAGVTQSPTHLIKTRGQQVTLRCSPISGHKSVSWYQQVLGQGPQFIFQYYEKEERGRGNFPDRFSARQFPNYSSELNVNALLLGDSALYLCASSSQQGFYGYTFGSGTRLTVV.

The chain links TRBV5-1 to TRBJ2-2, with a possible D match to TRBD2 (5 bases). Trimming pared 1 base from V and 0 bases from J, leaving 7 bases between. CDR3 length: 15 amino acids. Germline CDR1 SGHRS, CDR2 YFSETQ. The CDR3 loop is CASSLLGTNTGELFF. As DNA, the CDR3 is TGCGCCAGCAGCTTGCTCGGGACGAACACCGGGGAGCTGTTTTTT.

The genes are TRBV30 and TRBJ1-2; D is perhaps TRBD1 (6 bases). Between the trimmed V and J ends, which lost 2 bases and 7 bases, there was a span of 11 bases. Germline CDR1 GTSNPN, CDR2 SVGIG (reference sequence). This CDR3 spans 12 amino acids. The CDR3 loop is CAWSRQDTGYTF. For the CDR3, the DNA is TGTGCCTGGAGTAGACAGGATACTGGCTACACCTTC.

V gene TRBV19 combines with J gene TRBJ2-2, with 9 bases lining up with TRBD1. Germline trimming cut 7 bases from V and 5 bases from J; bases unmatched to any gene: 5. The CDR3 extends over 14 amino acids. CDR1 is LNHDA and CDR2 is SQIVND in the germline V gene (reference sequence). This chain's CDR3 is CASIRQGGTGELFF. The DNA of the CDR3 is TGTGCCAGTATTCGACAGGGGGGGACCGGGGAGCTGTTTTTT.

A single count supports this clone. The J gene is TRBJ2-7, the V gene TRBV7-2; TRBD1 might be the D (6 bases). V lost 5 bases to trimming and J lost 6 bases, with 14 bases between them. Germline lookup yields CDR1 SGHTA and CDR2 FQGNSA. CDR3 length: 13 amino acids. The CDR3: CASSRPGEREQYF. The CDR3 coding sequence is TGTGCCAGCAGCCGTCCAGGGGAACGCGAGCAGTACTTC.

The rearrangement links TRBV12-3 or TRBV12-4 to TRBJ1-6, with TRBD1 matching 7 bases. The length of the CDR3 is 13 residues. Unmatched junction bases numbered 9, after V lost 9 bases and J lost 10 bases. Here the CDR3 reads CASKTGLGSPLHF. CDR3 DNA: TGTGCCAGTAAGACAGGGCTTGGATCACCCCTCCACTTT.

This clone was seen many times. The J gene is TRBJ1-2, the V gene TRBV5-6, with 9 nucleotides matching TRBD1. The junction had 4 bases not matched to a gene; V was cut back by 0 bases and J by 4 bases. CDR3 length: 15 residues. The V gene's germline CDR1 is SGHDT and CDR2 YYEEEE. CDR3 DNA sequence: TGTGCCAGCAGCTTGGGGACAGGGGAGACCTATGGCTACACCTTC. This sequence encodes CASSLGTGETYGYTF.

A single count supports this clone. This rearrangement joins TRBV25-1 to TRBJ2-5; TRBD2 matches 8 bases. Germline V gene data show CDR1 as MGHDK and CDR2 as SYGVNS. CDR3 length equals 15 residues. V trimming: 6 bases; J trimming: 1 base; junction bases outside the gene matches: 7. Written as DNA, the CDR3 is TGTGCCAGCAGCCGACCGGGGGGGCCCCAAGAGACCCAGTACTTC. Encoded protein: CASSRPGGPQETQYF.

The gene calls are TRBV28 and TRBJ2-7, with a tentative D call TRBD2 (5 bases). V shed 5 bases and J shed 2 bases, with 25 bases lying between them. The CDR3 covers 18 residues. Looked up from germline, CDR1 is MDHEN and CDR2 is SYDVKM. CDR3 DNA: TGTGCCAGCAGTCCCTCCGGAGCTCGTTACGGGAATCCCTACGAGCAGTACTTC. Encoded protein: CASSPSGARYGNPYEQYF.